This is a list of T cell receptor beta chains from one sample in a study of blood T cell repertoires in COVID-19. This table comes from immunoSEQ multiplex PCR, and its TCRdb copy is limited to in-frame clones, with some not included. Of more than 70,000 clones in the sample, around 77% were seen once. Sequencing was done on a sample of peripheral blood. Receptors were obtained from a human donor in a cohort sampled during active COVID-19. Both conserved end residues are part of each CDR3. A D gene is named only where the DNA matches it firmly. Some rows have no size entry. The others give once, few or many, or a class for an expanded clone.

v_call	j_call	clone_size	d_call	cdr3_nt	cdr3_aa
TRBV6-5	TRBJ1-1	-	-	TGTGCCAGCAGACGGACAGTGAACACTGAAGCTTTCTTT	CASRRTVNTEAFF
TRBV5-1	TRBJ1-1	-	-	TGCGCCAGCAGCCCGGACAGACCGAACACTGAAGCTTTCTTT	CASSPDRPNTEAFF
TRBV2	TRBJ1-4	-	TRBD1	TGTGCCAGCAGTGAAAGGGCAGGGGGCTCGCGAACTAATGAAAAACTGTTTTTT	CASSERAGGSRTNEKLFF
TRBV7-2	TRBJ1-4	-	-	TGTGCCAGCAGCTTATCCCGGAATGAAAAACTGTTTTTT	CASSLSRNEKLFF
TRBV18	TRBJ2-3	-	-	TGTGCCAGCTCACCCAATGTTGTCGGAGCTAGCACAGATACGCAGTATTTT	CASSPNVVGASTDTQYF
TRBV6-5	TRBJ1-2	-	TRBD1	TGTGCCAGCAACCAGGGGGCAAACTATGGCTACACCTTC	CASNQGANYGYTF
TRBV19	TRBJ2-5	few	TRBD2	TGTGCCAGTAGTATCCAACCCGGACTAGCCGGGGAGACCCAGTACTTC	CASSIQPGLAGETQYF
TRBV24-1	TRBJ2-2	-	-	TGTGCCACCAGTGATCCCTCAGGGGCCGGCGGGGAGCTGTTTTTT	CATSDPSGAGGELFF
TRBV4-3	TRBJ1-2	once	-	TGCGCCAGCAGCCAAGTTCTCCGAGCGGGATATGGCTACACCTTC	CASSQVLRAGYGYTF
TRBV15	TRBJ1-1	-	-	TGTGCCACCAGCAGAGATATGGGAGGGGCAGCTTTCTTT	CATSRDMGGAAFF
TRBV6-5	TRBJ2-7	-	-	TGTGCCCGCAGAAGGGGTGGGGGGGGCCGGAGGGAGCAGTACTTC	CARRRGGGGRREQYF
TRBV20-1	TRBJ2-1	-	TRBD2	TGCAGTGCTAGTACTAGCGGGGGTTGGAATGAGCAGTTCTTC	CSASTSGGWNEQFF
TRBV5-1	TRBJ1-6	once	TRBD1	TGCGCCAGCAGCATCGGGACAGGAGATTCACCCCTCCACTTT	CASSIGTGDSPLHF
TRBV27	TRBJ1-1	-	-	TGTGCCAGCAGTCCCTTTTCAGGAACTGAAGCTTTCTTT	CASSPFSGTEAFF
TRBV5-1	TRBJ2-7	-	-	TGCGCCAGCAGCTTCTACCTCCGACAAGGCTCCTACGAGCAGTACTTC	CASSFYLRQGSYEQYF
TRBV5-1	TRBJ2-3	-	-	TGCGCCAGCAGCTCAACGGGACTTCTCACAGATACGCAGTATTTT	CASSSTGLLTDTQYF
TRBV6-6	TRBJ2-3	-	TRBD2	TGTGCCAGCAGGGGACTAGGGACAAAAACAGATACGCAGTATTTT	CASRGLGTKTDTQYF
TRBV18	TRBJ1-1	-	-	TGTGCCAGCTCACCTGGGGGCGCGAGTACTGAAGCTTTCTTT	CASSPGGASTEAFF
TRBV5-1	TRBJ1-2	-	TRBD1	TGCGCCAGCAGCCTGGGGGGACAGATTAACTATGGCTACACCTTC	CASSLGGQINYGYTF
TRBV6-5	TRBJ1-2	few	TRBD1	TGTGCCAGCAGTTACTCAGGCGCAGGGGGCGCGTCGTACACCTTC	CASSYSGAGGASYTF
TRBV25-1	TRBJ2-5	-	TRBD2	TGTGCCAGCAGTCCACTAGCGGGGGGATTGGAGACCCAGTACTTC	CASSPLAGGLETQYF
TRBV2	TRBJ1-6	few	-	TGTGCCAGCATAGGGCAGGGTGCACCCCTCCACTTT	CASIGQGAPLHF
TRBV28	TRBJ2-6	-	TRBD1	TGTGCCAGCAGTCCATCGGGACAGGGGCCCTCTGGGGCCAACGTCCTGACTTTC	CASSPSGQGPSGANVLTF
TRBV23-1	TRBJ1-2	-	-	TGCGCCAGCCGGGAGGCGGGCTATGGCTACACCTTC	CASREAGYGYTF
TRBV7-9	TRBJ1-6	-	-	TGTGCCAGCAGCCCGGGACTGGGAGAGGGCCTTTATAATTCACCCCTCCACTTT	CASSPGLGEGLYNSPLHF
TRBV7-9	TRBJ1-1	few	TRBD1	TGTGCCAGCAGCTTAGTAGGGCAGGGGGCCTTAGCTTTCTTT	CASSLVGQGALAFF
TRBV6-1	TRBJ2-3	-	TRBD2	TGTGCCAGCAGTGACCCTCCCGGGGGGGCAGATACGCAGTATTTT	CASSDPPGGADTQYF
TRBV19	TRBJ1-3	-	-	TGTGCCAGTAGTTCCCGTATAGCCTCTGGAAACACCATATATTTT	CASSSRIASGNTIYF
TRBV3-1/TRBV3-2	TRBJ2-1	-	TRBD2	TGTGCCAGCAGCCAAGTCGGCGGGGGGGCTCAAGGTGAGCAGTTCTTC	CASSQVGGGAQGEQFF
TRBV7-9	TRBJ1-2	few	-	TGTGCCAGCAGCTCACCTCACGAGGGCCGTGGCTACACCTTC	CASSSPHEGRGYTF
TRBV11-2	TRBJ2-7	-	TRBD2	TGTGCCAGCAGCTTAGGGGTGGGCGGGGGGCTACTCTACGAGCAGTACTTC	CASSLGVGGGLLYEQYF
TRBV10-3	TRBJ2-7	few	TRBD1	TGTGCCATCAGTGTAGGACAGGGCTACGAGCAGTACTTC	CAISVGQGYEQYF
TRBV3-1/TRBV3-2	TRBJ1-2	-	-	TGTGCCAGCAGCCAAGGGTCTGGAGGGAGCTATGGCTACACCTTC	CASSQGSGGSYGYTF
TRBV6-6	TRBJ1-2	medium-sized	-	TGTGCCAGCAGTTGGGGGGGCTCTGGCTACACCTTC	CASSWGGSGYTF
TRBV10-3	TRBJ2-7	-	TRBD2	TGTGCCATCAGGGCGGGGGGAGGCTCCTACGAGCAGTACTTC	CAIRAGGGSYEQYF
TRBV5-1	TRBJ2-7	-	-	TGCGCCAGCAGCTTGGCGGCAGGGTTGGCCTACGAGCAGTACTTC	CASSLAAGLAYEQYF
TRBV6-6	TRBJ1-2	once	-	TGTGCCAGCAGTCCGGACAGAACTAACTATGGCTACACCTTC	CASSPDRTNYGYTF
TRBV15	TRBJ2-5	-	TRBD2	TGTGCCACCAGCAGAGACTGGACTAGCCAAGAGACCCAGTACTTC	CATSRDWTSQETQYF
TRBV2	TRBJ2-7	few	-	TGTGCCAGCAGTGAAGGACGGACAGACTACGAGCAGTACTTC	CASSEGRTDYEQYF
TRBV2	TRBJ2-1	-	TRBD2	TGTGCCAGCAGTGGCCGGGCTAGCGGCTACAATGAGCAGTTCTTC	CASSGRASGYNEQFF
TRBV5-5	TRBJ1-4	-	TRBD1	TGTGCCAGCAGCTTGGGAGGGGGCGTTAATGAAAAACTGTTTTTT	CASSLGGGVNEKLFF
TRBV4-3	TRBJ1-6	-	-	TGCGCCAGCAGCCAAGAGACGGGGAGTCGATCACCCCTCCACTTT	CASSQETGSRSPLHF
TRBV18	TRBJ1-2	-	-	TGTGCCAGCTCACCACCGGTCAGGGTTGGCTACACCTTC	CASSPPVRVGYTF
TRBV5-5	TRBJ2-7	-	-	TGTGCCAGCAGCTTGGCAGGGGGGAACTACGAGCAGTACTTC	CASSLAGGNYEQYF
TRBV28	TRBJ1-2	-	TRBD1	TGTGCCAGCAGTTTCCTCCCAGGGAGACAGGGTAGCTATGGCTACACCTTC	CASSFLPGRQGSYGYTF
TRBV6-2/TRBV6-3	TRBJ2-1	few	-	TGTGCCAGCAGTTCCGCTAACAATGAGCAGTTCTTC	CASSSANNEQFF
TRBV14	TRBJ1-5	-	TRBD1	TGTGCCAGCAGCATCCGGGACAGACCTAATCAGCCCCAGCATTTT	CASSIRDRPNQPQHF
TRBV4-2	TRBJ2-7	few	TRBD2	TGTGCCAGCAGCCAAGAAGGTAGCGGGGGCTACGAGCAGTACTTC	CASSQEGSGGYEQYF
TRBV9	TRBJ2-3	-	-	TGTGCCAGCTCTGGCGCGGGCACCCAAGATACGCAGTATTTT	CASSGAGTQDTQYF
TRBV7-8	TRBJ2-7	-	-	TGTGCCAGCAGCGAAAGGGGGGGAGGTTACGAGCAGTACTTC	CASSERGGGYEQYF
TRBV5-1	TRBJ1-2	-	-	TGCGCCAGTAGCCCGACAACTAACTATGGCTACACCTTC	CASSPTTNYGYTF
TRBV18	TRBJ1-5	few	-	TGTGCCAGCTCACCTTCAGACACTCGGCCCCAGCATTTT	CASSPSDTRPQHF
TRBV28	TRBJ1-4	-	TRBD1	TGTGCCAGCAACAGGGGTAATGAAAAACTGTTTTTT	CASNRGNEKLFF
TRBV7-2	TRBJ2-7	-	TRBD2	TGTGCCAGCAGCTTAGTGGCCGGGACTAGCGGGGGGGCCTACGAGCAGTACTTC	CASSLVAGTSGGAYEQYF
TRBV5-1	TRBJ2-7	-	-	TGCGCCAGCACTTGGACAGGAGGGGGGACCTACGAGCAGTACTTC	CASTWTGGGTYEQYF
TRBV7-9	TRBJ2-7	few	-	TGTGCCAGCAGACCGGCAGCTAGCTCCTACGAGCAGTACTTC	CASRPAASSYEQYF
TRBV4-3	TRBJ2-2	-	-	TGCGCCAGCAGCCCTCAACTGAGCCTGAACACCGGGGAGCTGTTTTTT	CASSPQLSLNTGELFF
TRBV6-1	TRBJ2-7	-	-	TGTGCCAGCAGTGACACCTACCTACCCCAGGACGAGCAGTACTTC	CASSDTYLPQDEQYF
TRBV10-3	TRBJ2-3	once	-	TGTGCCATCAGTGAGTCCCGCGAGACGCAGTATTTT	CAISESRETQYF